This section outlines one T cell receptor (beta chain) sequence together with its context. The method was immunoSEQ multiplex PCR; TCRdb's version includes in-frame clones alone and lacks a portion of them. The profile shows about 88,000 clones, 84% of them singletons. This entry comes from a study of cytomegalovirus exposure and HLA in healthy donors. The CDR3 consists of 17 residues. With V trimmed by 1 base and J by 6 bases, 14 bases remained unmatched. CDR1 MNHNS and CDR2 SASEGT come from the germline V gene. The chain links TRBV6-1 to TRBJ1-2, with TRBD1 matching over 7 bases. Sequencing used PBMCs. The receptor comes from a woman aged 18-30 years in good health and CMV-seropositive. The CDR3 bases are TGTGCCAGCAGTGAAGATGTCGCGACAGGGCCTGGGGATGGCTACACCTTC. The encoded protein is CASSEDVATGPGDGYTF.